Listed below are T cell receptor beta chains from one sample, sequenced in a study of T-cell reconstitution after alpha-beta-depleted transplantation in children. Via MiXCR, TCRdb re-called the PCR reads, giving one row per CDR3 protein. The sample lists approximately 340,000 distinct CDR3 sequences; 10% were seen once. The starting material was PBMCs from the stem cell graft donor, obtained from the stem cell graft. These TCRs come from a human donor who donated a stem cell graft to a child with acute lymphoblastic leukemia. Both conserved end residues are part of each CDR3. Each record gives: D gene, J gene, V gene, clone size, CDR3 length, CDR3 DNA, CDR3 protein. The D gene is left open where the match is weak. A clone size is listed for some rows: how often the clone was seen (once, few, many), or a class if it is expanded.

D: .
J: TRBJ2-1
V: TRBV20-1
size: few
length: 15
DNA: TGCAGTGCTAGAGATGTGCTATTCTCCTACAATGAGCAGTTCTTC
CDR3: CSARDVLFSYNEQFF

D: TRBD1
J: TRBJ2-3
V: TRBV27
size: few
length: 16
DNA: TGTGCCAGCAGTCCGCAGACAGGGGGTAGCACAGATACGCAGTATTTT
CDR3: CASSPQTGGSTDTQYF

D: .
J: TRBJ1-1
V: TRBV4-1
size: few
length: 13
DNA: TGCGCCAGCAGCCAAGCCAGATACACTGAAGCTTTCTTT
CDR3: CASSQARYTEAFF

D: TRBD2
J: TRBJ2-1
V: TRBV5-1
size: many
length: 14
DNA: TGCGCCAGCAGCTTGTGGCTAGCGGGAAATGAGCAGTTCTTC
CDR3: CASSLWLAGNEQFF

D: TRBD2
J: TRBJ2-7
V: TRBV27
size: once
length: 19
DNA: TGTGCCAGCAGTTCCCGACTAGCGGGGGGACACCTTAGCTCCTACGAGCAGTACTTC
CDR3: CASSSRLAGGHLSSYEQYF

D: .
J: TRBJ2-1
V: TRBV28
size: .
length: 17
DNA: TGTGCCAGCAGGGGTCAAGGGGGGACTTCACAAGGGAATGAGCAGTTCTTC
CDR3: CASRGQGGTSQGNEQFF

D: .
J: TRBJ2-1
V: TRBV12-3/TRBV12-4
size: many
length: 17
DNA: TGTGCCAGCAGTATGGGTAATGTGGGGCGCTTAGGGAATGAGCAGTTCTTC
CDR3: CASSMGNVGRLGNEQFF

D: TRBD2
J: TRBJ2-1
V: TRBV13
size: .
length: 16
DNA: TGTGCCAGCAGCACACCTCGGGCTAGCGGCTACAATGAGCAGTTCTTC
CDR3: CASSTPRASGYNEQFF

D: TRBD1
J: TRBJ1-6
V: TRBV27
size: .
length: 14
DNA: TGTGCCAGCAGTTCCCGGGACAGGGGGTCACCCCTCCACTTT
CDR3: CASSSRDRGSPLHF

D: .
J: TRBJ2-3
V: TRBV12-3/TRBV12-4
size: many
length: 15
DNA: TGTGCCAGCAGTTTGGCGGGAATTCTCGAAGATACGCAGTATTTT
CDR3: CASSLAGILEDTQYF

D: TRBD1
J: TRBJ2-5
V: TRBV2
size: .
length: 17
DNA: TGTGCCAGCAGGGAAGGTCCGGGACAGGGGGCACGAGAGACCCAGTACTTC
CDR3: CASREGPGQGARETQYF

D: TRBD1
J: TRBJ2-3
V: TRBV6-1
size: many
length: 15
DNA: TGTGCCACCGCAGGACAGGGGGCGAGGGCTGATACGCAGTATTTT
CDR3: CATAGQGARADTQYF

D: TRBD1
J: TRBJ2-2
V: TRBV20-1
size: once
length: 16
DNA: TGCAGTGCTAGAGGCCCGGGACAGGGGAACACCGGGGAGCTGTTTTTT
CDR3: CSARGPGQGNTGELFF

D: TRBD2
J: TRBJ2-1
V: TRBV15
size: many
length: 17
DNA: TGTGCCACCAGCAGAAATCACGGACTAGCTACCGACAATGAGCAGTTCTTC
CDR3: CATSRNHGLATDNEQFF

D: .
J: TRBJ2-5
V: TRBV5-1
size: many
length: 13
DNA: TGCGCCAGCAGCTTGGCTCGCCGGGAGACCCAGTACTTC
CDR3: CASSLARRETQYF

D: TRBD2
J: TRBJ2-7
V: TRBV6-5
size: .
length: 19
DNA: TGTGCCAGCAGTTACCTAGGGGGACTAGCGGGGGGAAGGACCTACGAGCAGTACTTC
CDR3: CASSYLGGLAGGRTYEQYF

D: .
J: TRBJ2-7
V: TRBV5-1
size: .
length: 13
DNA: TGCGCCAGCAGCCCTGGACGGAGGGCCGAGCAGTACTTC
CDR3: CASSPGRRAEQYF

D: TRBD2
J: TRBJ2-1
V: TRBV11-2
size: .
length: 14
DNA: TGTGCCAGCAGCCGGACTAGCTGGGCCAATGAGCAGTTCTTC
CDR3: CASSRTSWANEQFF

D: TRBD1
J: TRBJ2-7
V: TRBV5-1
size: many
length: 13
DNA: TGCGCCAGCAGCCCCGACAGGGTCAACGAGCAGTACTTC
CDR3: CASSPDRVNEQYF

D: TRBD1
J: TRBJ2-5
V: TRBV24-1
size: .
length: 14
DNA: TGTGCCACCAGTGGGGACAGGGACCGGGAGACCCAGTACTTC
CDR3: CATSGDRDRETQYF

D: TRBD2
J: TRBJ2-1
V: TRBV12-3/TRBV12-4
size: many
length: 14
DNA: TGTGCCAGCAGTTTGGCTAGCGGGCTCTATGAGCAGTTCTTC
CDR3: CASSLASGLYEQFF

D: .
J: TRBJ2-1
V: TRBV4-1
size: .
length: 14
DNA: TGCGCCAGCAGCCAAGGGGCTAGCTGGAATGAGCAGTTCTTC
CDR3: CASSQGASWNEQFF

D: .
J: TRBJ2-1
V: TRBV29-1
size: few
length: 11
DNA: TGCAGCGTTGTTGCGTACAATGAGCAGTTCTTC
CDR3: CSVVAYNEQFF

D: .
J: TRBJ2-3
V: TRBV12-3/TRBV12-4
size: few
length: 14
DNA: TGTGCCAGCAGTTTTGCGGGATTCACAGATACGCAGTATTTT
CDR3: CASSFAGFTDTQYF

D: TRBD1
J: TRBJ2-7
V: TRBV5-1
size: few
length: 14
DNA: TGCGCCAGCCGCCAAGGGACAGGGGGCTTCGAGCAGTACTTC
CDR3: CASRQGTGGFEQYF

D: TRBD1
J: TRBJ2-2
V: TRBV4-3
size: many
length: 23
DNA: TGCGCCAGCAGCCAAGTAGTAATGTGGGGACAGGGCATTTTGAGGGGAGTGTCCGGGGAGCTGTTTTTT
CDR3: CASSQVVMWGQGILRGVSGELFF

D: TRBD1
J: TRBJ2-5
V: TRBV2
size: few
length: 14
DNA: TGTGCCAGCAGTCAGCCGGGACAGAAAGAGACCCAGTACTTC
CDR3: CASSQPGQKETQYF

D: TRBD2
J: TRBJ2-7
V: TRBV7-2
size: .
length: 14
DNA: TGTGCCAGCAGCATACTAGCGGTAAGGGGCGAGCAGTACTTC
CDR3: CASSILAVRGEQYF

D: TRBD1
J: TRBJ2-7
V: TRBV6-1
size: .
length: 15
DNA: TGTGCCAGCAGCCTATACAGGGGTGGAATCTACGAGCAGTACTTC
CDR3: CASSLYRGGIYEQYF

D: .
J: TRBJ2-1
V: TRBV28
size: .
length: 15
DNA: TGTGCCAGCAGTTCCTACCTCGGGACCTTCTACGAGCAGTTCTTC
CDR3: CASSSYLGTFYEQFF

D: .
J: TRBJ1-3
V: TRBV6-5
size: many
length: 15
DNA: TGTGCCAGCAGTTACAGCGGGCGCGGTGGAAACACCATATATTTT
CDR3: CASSYSGRGGNTIYF

D: TRBD2
J: TRBJ2-1
V: TRBV12-3/TRBV12-4
size: many
length: 16
DNA: TGTGCCAGTGGACTAGCGGGATCGACGTCCTACAATGAGCAGTTCTTC
CDR3: CASGLAGSTSYNEQFF

D: TRBD2
J: TRBJ2-7
V: TRBV20-1
size: .
length: 14
DNA: TGCAGTGCGGACCCTAGCGGAGGGGTTCTCGAGCAGTACTTC
CDR3: CSADPSGGVLEQYF

D: .
J: TRBJ2-1
V: TRBV12-5
size: .
length: 15
DNA: TGTGCTAGTGGCCAAGCGGGCCCACCGTACAATGAGCAGTTCTTC
CDR3: CASGQAGPPYNEQFF

D: .
J: TRBJ1-1
V: TRBV20-1
size: .
length: 14
DNA: TGCAGTGCTAGAGGCGCCGGGACGGGGACTGAAGCTTTCTTT
CDR3: CSARGAGTGTEAFF

D: .
J: TRBJ2-3
V: TRBV20-1
size: many
length: 13
DNA: TGCAGTGCTAGAGCTCCGAGCACAGATACGCAGTATTTT
CDR3: CSARAPSTDTQYF

D: .
J: TRBJ1-2
V: TRBV29-1
size: .
length: 12
DNA: TGCAGCGTTGTACTAGGGAACTATGGCTACACCTTC
CDR3: CSVVLGNYGYTF

D: .
J: TRBJ2-5
V: TRBV7-2
size: few
length: 14
DNA: TGTGCCAGCAGCCAGTGGGCAGGGCGCGAGACCCAGTACTTC
CDR3: CASSQWAGRETQYF

D: TRBD1
J: TRBJ1-2
V: TRBV12-3/TRBV12-4
size: .
length: 13
DNA: TGTGCCAGCAGCCTACAGGGGGCGAATGGCTACACCTTC
CDR3: CASSLQGANGYTF

D: .
J: TRBJ1-2
V: TRBV5-1
size: many
length: 13
DNA: TGTGCCAGCAGCTCGGGAAGTAACTATGGCTACACCTTC
CDR3: CASSSGSNYGYTF

D: .
J: TRBJ1-2
V: TRBV20-1
size: few
length: 13
DNA: TGCAGTGCGGACCGAACTACTAACTATGGCTACACCTTC
CDR3: CSADRTTNYGYTF

D: TRBD2
J: TRBJ2-7
V: TRBV6-2/TRBV6-3
size: .
length: 13
DNA: TGTGCCAGCAGTTACTCGCGGGAGCGGGAGCAGTACTTC
CDR3: CASSYSREREQYF

D: TRBD2
J: TRBJ2-1
V: TRBV4-2
size: .
length: 20
DNA: TGTGCCAGCAGCCACCCAGGGACTAGCGGGAGGGAGGGATCCTACGATGAGCAGTTCTTC
CDR3: CASSHPGTSGREGSYDEQFF

D: .
J: TRBJ2-2
V: TRBV12-3/TRBV12-4
size: .
length: 15
DNA: TGTGCCAGCAGTCCTAGGAAAGTGGCTTCCGGGGAGCTGTTTTTT
CDR3: CASSPRKVASGELFF

D: TRBD1
J: TRBJ2-3
V: TRBV24-1
size: many
length: 16
DNA: TGTGCCACCAGTGACACCGGACAGGGGAAGTCAGATACGCAGTATTTT
CDR3: CATSDTGQGKSDTQYF

D: .
J: TRBJ2-1
V: TRBV28
size: .
length: 11
DNA: TGTGCCAGCAGCCCCATGGGTGAGCAGTTCTTC
CDR3: CASSPMGEQFF

D: TRBD1
J: TRBJ2-7
V: TRBV6-2/TRBV6-3
size: .
length: 15
DNA: TGTGCCAGCCAGATCGAGGGACAGGGGATTTACGAGCAGTACTTC
CDR3: CASQIEGQGIYEQYF

D: TRBD2
J: TRBJ2-3
V: TRBV10-3
size: many
length: 23
DNA: TGTGCCATCAGTAACTCCGGGACTAGCGGGAGAGGCGGGGTCGGCAGCCGCACAGATACGCAGTATTTT
CDR3: CAISNSGTSGRGGVGSRTDTQYF

D: .
J: TRBJ1-5
V: TRBV6-2/TRBV6-3
size: many
length: 14
DNA: TGTGCCAGCAGCTCAGTGAATAGCAATCAGCCCCAGCATTTT
CDR3: CASSSVNSNQPQHF

D: .
J: TRBJ2-4
V: TRBV4-3
size: few
length: 13
DNA: TGCGCCAGCAGCCAAGGACAGCAAAACATTCAGTACTTC
CDR3: CASSQGQQNIQYF

D: TRBD1
J: TRBJ2-5
V: TRBV20-1
size: few
length: 13
DNA: TGCAGTCCTACGGACAGGGGGTTGGAGACCCAGTACTTC
CDR3: CSPTDRGLETQYF

D: .
J: TRBJ2-7
V: TRBV4-1
size: .
length: 14
DNA: TGCGCCAGCAGCCAGGGGGACAATAGATACGAGCAGTACTTC
CDR3: CASSQGDNRYEQYF

D: .
J: TRBJ2-1
V: TRBV12-3/TRBV12-4
size: many
length: 17
DNA: TGTGCCAGCAGCTCCTCCTTCGAGGTCGGGTCGGGGAATGAGCAGTTCTTC
CDR3: CASSSSFEVGSGNEQFF

D: .
J: TRBJ2-5
V: TRBV6-2/TRBV6-3
size: .
length: 13
DNA: TGTGCCAGCAGAGCACTTAGGGTGGAGACCCAGTACTTC
CDR3: CASRALRVETQYF

D: TRBD1
J: TRBJ2-7
V: TRBV19
size: few
length: 15
DNA: TGTGCCAGTACCACGGGCCGGACAGGGGCCTACGAGCAGTACTTC
CDR3: CASTTGRTGAYEQYF